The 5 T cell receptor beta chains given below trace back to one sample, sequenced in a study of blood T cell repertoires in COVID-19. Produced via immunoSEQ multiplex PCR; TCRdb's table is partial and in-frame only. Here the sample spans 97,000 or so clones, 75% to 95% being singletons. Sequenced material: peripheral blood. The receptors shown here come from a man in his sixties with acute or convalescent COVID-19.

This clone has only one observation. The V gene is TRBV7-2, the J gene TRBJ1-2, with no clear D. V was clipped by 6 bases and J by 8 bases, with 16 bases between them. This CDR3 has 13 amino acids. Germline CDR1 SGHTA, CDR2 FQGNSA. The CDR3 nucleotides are TGTGCCAGCAGTCTCCCCCCGGGGAGAGGCTACACCTTC. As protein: CASSLPPGRGYTF.

CDR3 sequence reads: CASSLTSHYGYTF. The DNA for the CDR3 is TGCGCCAGCAGCTTGACCAGTCACTATGGCTACACCTTC. This chain uses TRBV5-1 with TRBJ1-2; D is unresolved. Germline V gene data show CDR1 as SGHRS and CDR2 as YFSETQ. V was clipped by 1 base and J by 3 bases, with 7 bases between them. The CDR3 contains 13 residues.

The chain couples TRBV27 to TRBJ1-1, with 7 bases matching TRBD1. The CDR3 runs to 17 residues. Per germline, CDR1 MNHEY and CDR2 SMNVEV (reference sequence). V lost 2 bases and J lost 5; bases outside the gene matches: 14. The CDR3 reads CASSLGSDRVGRTEAFF. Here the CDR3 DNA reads TGTGCCAGCAGTTTAGGAAGCGACAGGGTGGGCCGTACTGAAGCTTTCTTT.

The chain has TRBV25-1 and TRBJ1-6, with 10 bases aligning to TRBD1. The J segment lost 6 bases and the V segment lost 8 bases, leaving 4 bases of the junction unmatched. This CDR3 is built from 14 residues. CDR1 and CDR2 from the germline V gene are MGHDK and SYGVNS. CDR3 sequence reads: CASARDRGNSPLHF. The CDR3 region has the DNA TGTGCCAGCGCCCGGGACAGGGGTAATTCACCCCTCCACTTT.

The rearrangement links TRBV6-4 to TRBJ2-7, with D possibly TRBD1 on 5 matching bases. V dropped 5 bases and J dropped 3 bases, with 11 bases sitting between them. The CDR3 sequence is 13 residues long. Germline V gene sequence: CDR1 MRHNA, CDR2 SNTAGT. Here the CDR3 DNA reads TGTGCCAGCAGTAAGACAGAGAACTACGAGCAGTACTTC. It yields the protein CASSKTENYEQYF.